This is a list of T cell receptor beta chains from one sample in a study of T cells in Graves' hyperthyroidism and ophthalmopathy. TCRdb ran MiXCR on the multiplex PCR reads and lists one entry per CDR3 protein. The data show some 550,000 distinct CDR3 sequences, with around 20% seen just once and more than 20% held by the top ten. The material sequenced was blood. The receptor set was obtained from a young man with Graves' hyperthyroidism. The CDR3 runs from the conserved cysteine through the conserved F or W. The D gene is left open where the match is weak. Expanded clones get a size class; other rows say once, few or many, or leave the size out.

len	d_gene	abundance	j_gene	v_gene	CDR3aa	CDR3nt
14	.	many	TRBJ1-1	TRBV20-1	CSASETEYNTEAFF	TGCAGTGCTAGCGAGACAGAGTACAACACTGAAGCTTTCTTT
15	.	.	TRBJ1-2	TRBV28	CASSLVRGRDYGYTF	TGTGCCAGCAGTTTAGTTCGGGGGCGCGACTATGGCTACACCTTC
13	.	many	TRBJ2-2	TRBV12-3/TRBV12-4	CASSDRRTGELFF	TGTGCCAGCAGTGATAGGAGGACCGGGGAGCTGTTTTTT
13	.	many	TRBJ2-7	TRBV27	CASSWTHSYEQYF	TGTGCCAGCAGTTGGACACACTCCTACGAGCAGTACTTC
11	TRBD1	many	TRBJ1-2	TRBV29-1	CSVGQGAGYTF	TGCAGCGTCGGACAGGGAGCTGGCTACACCTTC
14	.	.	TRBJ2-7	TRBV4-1	CASSQDKGAYEQYF	TGCGCCAGCAGCCAAGATAAGGGGGCCTACGAGCAGTACTTC
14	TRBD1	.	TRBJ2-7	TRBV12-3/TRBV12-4	CASSLQGAWYEQYF	TGTGCCAGCAGTTTACAGGGGGCATGGTACGAGCAGTACTTC
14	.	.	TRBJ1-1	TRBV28	CASSLPGRDTEAFF	TGTGCCAGCAGTTTACCTGGTCGGGACACTGAAGCTTTCTTT
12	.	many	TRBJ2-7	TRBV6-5	CASSSNSYEQYF	TGTGCCAGCAGTTCCAATTCCTACGAGCAGTACTTC
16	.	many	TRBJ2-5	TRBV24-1	CATSDYSRDNQETQYF	TGTGCCACCAGTGATTACTCCCGGGACAACCAAGAGACCCAGTACTTC
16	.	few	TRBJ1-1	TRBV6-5	CASSYSREGWNTEAFF	TGTGCCAGCAGTTACTCTAGGGAGGGGTGGAACACTGAAGCTTTCTTT
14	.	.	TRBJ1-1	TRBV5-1	CASSLGSMNTEASF	TGCGCCAGCAGCTTGGGCTCCATGAACACTGAAGCTTCCTTT
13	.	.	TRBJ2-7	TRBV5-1	CASSKTGSYEQYF	TGCGCCAGCAGCAAAACAGGATCCTACGAGCAGTACTTC
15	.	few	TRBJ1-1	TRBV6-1	CASSVTGVRGTEAFF	TGTGCCAGCAGTGTAACGGGAGTCCGGGGTACTGAAGCTTTCTTT
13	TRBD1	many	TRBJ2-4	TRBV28	CASSPGTGDIQYF	TGTGCCAGCAGTCCCGGGACAGGGGACATTCAGTACTTC
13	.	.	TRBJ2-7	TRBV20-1	CSAKRFRAWEQYF	TGCAGTGCAAAACGTTTCAGGGCTTGGGAGCAGTACTTC
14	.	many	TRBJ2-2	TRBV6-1	CASSRNTNTGELFF	TGTGCCAGCAGTAGGAACACGAACACCGGGGAGCTGTTTTTT
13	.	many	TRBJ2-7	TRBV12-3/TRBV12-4	CASAVYMEAVQYF	TGTGCCAGCGCAGTTTATATGGAGGCGGTGCAGTACTTC
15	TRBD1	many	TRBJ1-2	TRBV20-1	CSARDWTGGSAGYTF	TGCAGTGCTAGAGACTGGACAGGGGGTTCGGCTGGCTACACCTTC
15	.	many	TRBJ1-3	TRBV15	CATSRDRQVSNTIYF	TGTGCCACCAGCAGAGATCGGCAGGTGTCAAACACCATATATTTT
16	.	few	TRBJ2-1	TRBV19	CASSIQDSLGYNEQFF	TGTGCCAGTAGTATCCAGGACAGCCTAGGCTACAATGAGCAGTTCTTC
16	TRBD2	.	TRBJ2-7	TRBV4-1	CASSQATGTSSYEQYF	TGCGCCAGCAGCCAGGCAACCGGGACTAGCTCCTACGAGCAGTACTTC
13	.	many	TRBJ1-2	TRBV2	CASKAGANYGYTF	TGTGCCAGCAAGGCGGGGGCTAACTATGGCTACACCTTC
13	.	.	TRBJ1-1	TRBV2	CASSGRGWTEAFF	TGTGCCAGCAGTGGACGGGGGTGGACTGAAGCTTTCTTT
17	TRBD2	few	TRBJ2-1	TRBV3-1	CASSQLAGTSGGDEQFF	TGTGCCAGCAGCCAATTAGCCGGGACTAGCGGGGGGGATGAGCAGTTCTTC
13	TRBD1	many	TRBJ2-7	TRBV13	CATSRGPSYEQYF	TGTGCCACATCCAGGGGGCCCTCCTACGAGCAGTACTTC
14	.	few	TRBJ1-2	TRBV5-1	CASSLGPVSDGYTF	TGCGCCAGCAGCTTGGGTCCTGTCTCGGATGGCTACACCTTC
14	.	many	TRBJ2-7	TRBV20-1	CSARVRSPGGEQYF	TGCAGTGCTAGGGTCCGGTCCCCTGGTGGGGAGCAGTACTTC
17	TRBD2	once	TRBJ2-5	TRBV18	CASSPRTSGRAEETQYF	TGTGCCAGCTCACCTAGGACTAGCGGGAGGGCCGAAGAGACCCAGTACTTC
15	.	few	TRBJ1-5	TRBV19	CASTDDTESNQPQHF	TGTGCCAGTACCGATGACACCGAAAGCAATCAGCCCCAGCATTTT
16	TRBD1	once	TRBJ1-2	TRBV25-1	CASSEQRGTGPYGYTF	TGTGCCAGCAGTGAACAACGAGGGACAGGACCATATGGCTACACCTTC
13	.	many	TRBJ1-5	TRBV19	CAVAVGLNQPQHF	TGTGCCGTTGCTGTGGGCCTCAATCAGCCCCAGCATTTT